This T cell receptor (beta chain) was sequenced during a study of cytomegalovirus exposure and HLA in healthy donors (dated by TCRdb to about 2017). Concerning the study at large: An earlier analysis of about 560 of the donors reported about 260 Gb of sequence data and roughly 120 million unique TCR beta sequences obtained from 150 million to 200 million T cells. To study patterns of TCR occurrence, a later analysis re-analyzed previously published TCR beta repertoires from around 670 donors and added high-resolution HLA genotyping. The later analysis used no new phenotypic data to find candidate immune exposures, relying instead on TCR beta sequences and their occurrence across donors. The study aimed to test whether cataloging public T cell receptors could reveal signatures of past pathogen exposure. In a later genetic analysis, genome-wide SNP genotypes for about 55% of the 666 donors were used, and that subset was treated as a discovery cohort. The number of donors typed differed by locus, with 629-630 for A, B, C, DRB1 and DQB1, 522 for DQA1, 600 to 610 for DPA1, and around 460 for DPB1. Approximately 310 gigabases of sequencing data and 91 million or so unique TCR sequences made up an early release that covered several hundred HLA-typed donors. Among the 398 genotyped donors, around 81% belonged to the genetic ancestry cluster associated with self-reported Caucasian donors. HLA typing covered class I and class II loci at four-digit resolution. Along with the roughly 670-subject first cohort, a separate validation cohort of about 110 different subjects was used. Across approximately 420 genotyped donors of the cohort, an average of roughly 250,000 unique TCR beta nucleotide sequences per donor were sequenced, and roughly a sixth of those sequences were non-productive. An earlier analysis of approximately 630 of the donors applied high-throughput TCR beta sequencing to assess whether each TCR beta V gene segment acted as functional or pseudogenic. Alongside the repertoire data, information on donor age, sex, ethnicity and CMV serostatus was compiled. Every discovery cohort repertoire had been produced on one sequencing platform. Roughly 5 DR-DQ haplotypes were treated as single units for association and clustering because of strong linkage in the cohort. Using immunosequencing, the study profiled T cell repertoires from about 620 subjects and related those repertoires to cytomegalovirus serostatus. High-throughput TCR immunosequencing, statistical association of individual TCRs with disease status, and machine learning were combined to predict cytomegalovirus infection status.

Broad study findings and their caveats: The classifier was reported to diagnose cytomegalovirus status with high specificity and sensitivity in both the original and validation cohorts. Linkage disequilibrium might explain the correlated functional status among segregating V segments, but an unknown experimental factor could not be excluded. A few of the identified cytomegalovirus-associated TCR beta chains were confirmed in vitro to be specific for cytomegalovirus antigens. A later genetic analysis reported fewer N-insertions in productive TCRs among donors in an Asian-associated ancestry cluster than the roughly 700-donor mean. In the study, about 150 TCR beta chains were listed as associated with cytomegalovirus. CMV serostatus was the only immune exposure information available for the cohort. Broadly in line with IMGT annotations, most TCR beta V segments showed up in productive rearrangements about 87% or about 30% of the time in an earlier analysis of about 500 of the donors. An association between a missense DCLRE1C variant and V-gene and J-gene trimming of TCR beta chains was found in a later genetic analysis and replicated in an independent cohort. A later analysis found that most CMV-associated TCR beta chains appeared HLA-restricted, with HLA associations seemingly driven largely by CMV exposure. Presence/absence analyses assumed roughly uniform sequencing depth across donors, an assumption that may not hold. A cluster of highly shared sequence variants was judged likely to be a technical artifact of the sequencing pipeline. According to the authors, the approach could potentially be generalized to other disease states and immunological phenotypes. In a later analysis, TCR association rates were found to vary across HLA loci, with the most associated TCRs seen for DRB1 alleles and the fewest for HLA-C alleles. Because HLA typing was unavailable for some donors at each locus, only the typed subset was used in association tests. Specific HLA alleles were associated with over 15,000 TCR beta sequences at a false discovery rate of 0.05 in a later analysis. Compared with equally common non-associated chains, HLA-associated TCR beta chains in a later analysis were more clonally expanded and had lower generation probabilities. According to a later analysis, parvovirus B19, influenza, CMV and Epstein-Barr virus appeared linked to several top co-occurrence clusters. Only TCR beta chains were sequenced in this cohort, and the absence of alpha or paired-chain data limited detectable features. Over 15 rarely observed V segments, including chromosome 9 orphons, were excluded from the earlier analysis of some 590 of the donors because counts were too low. A further reported finding was that TCR beta sequences accurately predicted the HLA-A and HLA-B alleles for most subjects in the first cohort. Strong co-occurrence of HLA alleles, especially DR and DQ, made assigning TCR associations to individual alleles difficult. Across donors, most TCR sequences were observed very rarely, whereas some public TCRs were present in many individuals.

In regard to this clone: The antigen it binds to is not known. Qualities for individual bases were not recorded, and no much larger clone is one base off.

Library construction relied on the immunoSEQ multiplex PCR assay. For the multiplex PCR, a mixture combining 60 forward primers for TCR Vbeta segments and 13 reverse primers for TCR Jbeta segments was used. Amplification of the CDR3 region of rearranged TCR beta genes was performed with a multiplex PCR assay on genomic DNA. The amplified TCR beta libraries were sequenced on the Illumina HiSeq System as 87-base-pair reads. In the source study's methods: A later analysis counted some 74 million unique TCR beta chains across the approximately 700 repertoires, and roughly 9.9 million of these chains were shared by at least two donors. Raw reads were error-corrected and collapsed into unique sequences with a nearest-neighbor algorithm that merged closely related sequences to remove PCR and sequencing errors. To assign V, D and J gene segments, CDR3 sequences were aligned to IMGT reference sequences. Each retained sequence needed at least a six-nucleotide match to both a V gene segment and a J gene segment. A rearrangement counted as productive if the CDR3 had no stop codons and remained in frame with V and J, and every other rearrangement counted as non-productive. Following IMGT convention, CDR3 was defined as the stretch from the second conserved V-encoded cysteine up to the conserved J-encoded phenylalanine. In an earlier analysis of more than 550 of the donors, sequences lacking an unambiguous match to a single V gene segment were excluded. An earlier analysis of under 750 of the donors called V segments functional above 56.7% productive rearrangements and segregating when the between-donor standard deviation exceeded 5%. To diagnose cytomegalovirus status from the catalog of TCR beta chain sequences, a statistical classification framework was built. V and J gene assignment, in a later analysis, came from comparing TCR nucleotide sequences with IMGT/GENE-DB human TR gene sequences. Using the TCRdist pipeline, a later analysis assigned CDR3 sequences along with most-parsimonious VDJ recombination scenarios. In a later analysis, each TCR beta chain was defined by its CDR3 amino acid sequence together with its V-gene family, and reads lacking a unique V-gene family were excluded. A later analysis removed several hundred highly shared, low-generation-probability nucleotide sequences to deal with suspected cross-contamination and a sequencing artifact. For each public chain, a later analysis derived a clonal expansion index from normalized ranks of inferred template counts within each repertoire. In a later analysis, generation probabilities were computed using a VDJ recombination model fitted to out-of-frame rearrangements, and the results were checked against IGoR. In a later analysis, hypergeometric tests were used to score TCR-TCR, TCR-HLA and TCR-CMV co-occurrence, with a repertoire-size bias correction applied to TCR pairs. A later analysis estimated false discovery rates by permuting HLA or CMV assignments 20 times. In a later analysis, co-occurring TCRs were grouped using DBSCAN, and TCRdist sequence similarity was added for clustering within HLA-allele-positive subsets. Repertoires with fewer than 30,000 or more than 120,000 public chains, plus five repertoires with anomalous nucleotide sharing, were excluded from co-occurrence clustering. What TCRdb holds here is the immuneACCESS table cut down to in-frame rearrangements. Part of the clones is not present; checked against another copy, under half of the missing clones reflect an unresolved V gene, and the others are unexplained. The V and J calls and clone size were taken over from that table, and D and trimming were inferred from the DNA. This sample comprises some 180,000 clones, roughly three quarters of them detected only once. The ten largest clones represent around 3% of the sample.

In total, 666 healthy bone marrow donors made up the cohort. All cohort members were sampled while nominally healthy, although unrecorded immune exposures were likely present. The donor tested CMV seronegative, placing the donor among the 350 or so seronegative members of the cohort. A peripheral blood sample was collected from each donor, and TCR beta sequencing was performed on peripheral blood mononuclear cells. Genomic DNA was extracted from the blood cell samples with the Qiagen DNeasy Blood Extraction Kit. Material: PBMCs. The source is a male donor in good health and CMV-seronegative.

CDR3 protein: CASTWREVHYEQYF. The bases read TGCGCCAGTACCTGGCGGGAGGTTCACTACGAGCAGTACTTC. This sequence uses TRBV10-1 and TRBJ2-7; the junction holds 8 bases that match TRBD2. CDR1 and CDR2, looked up from the germline V gene (reference sequence), are WNHNN and SYGVQD. The junction shows trimming of 9 bases on V and 3 bases on J, and the gene matches do not reach 10 bases of it. The CDR3 covers 14 residues, taking in both the cysteine and the phenylalanine. Only the CDR3 region is kept as DNA, spanning 42 bases read in frame from base 1.